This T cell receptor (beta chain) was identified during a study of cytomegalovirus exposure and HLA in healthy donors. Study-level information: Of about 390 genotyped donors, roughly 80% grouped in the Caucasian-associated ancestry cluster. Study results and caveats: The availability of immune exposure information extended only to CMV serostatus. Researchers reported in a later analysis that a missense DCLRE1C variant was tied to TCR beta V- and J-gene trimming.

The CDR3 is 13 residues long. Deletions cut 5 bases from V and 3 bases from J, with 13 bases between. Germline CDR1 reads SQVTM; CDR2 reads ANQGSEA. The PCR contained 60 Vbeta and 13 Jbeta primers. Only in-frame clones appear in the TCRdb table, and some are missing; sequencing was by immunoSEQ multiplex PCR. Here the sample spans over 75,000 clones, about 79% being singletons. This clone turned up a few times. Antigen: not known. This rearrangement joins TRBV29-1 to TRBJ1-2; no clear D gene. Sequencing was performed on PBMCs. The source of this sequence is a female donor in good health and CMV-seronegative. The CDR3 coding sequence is TGCAGCGTTAAAGCTTGGGGAGACTATGGCTACACCTTC. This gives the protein CSVKAWGDYGYTF.